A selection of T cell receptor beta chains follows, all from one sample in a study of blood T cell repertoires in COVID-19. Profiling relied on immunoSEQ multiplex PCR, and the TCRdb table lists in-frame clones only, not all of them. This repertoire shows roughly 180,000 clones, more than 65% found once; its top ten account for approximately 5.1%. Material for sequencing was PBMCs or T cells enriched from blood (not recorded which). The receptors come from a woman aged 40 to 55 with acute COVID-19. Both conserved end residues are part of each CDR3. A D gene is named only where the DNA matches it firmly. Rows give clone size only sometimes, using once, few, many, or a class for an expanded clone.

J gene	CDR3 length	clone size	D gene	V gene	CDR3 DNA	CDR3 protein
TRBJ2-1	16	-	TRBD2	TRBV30	TGTGCCTGGAGTGTAACTAGCGGGAGTCCTTCCAATGAGCAGTTCTTC	CAWSVTSGSPSNEQFF
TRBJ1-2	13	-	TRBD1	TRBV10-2	TGCGCCAGCAGTACGAGGGGGCTGGGTGGCTACACCTTC	CASSTRGLGGYTF
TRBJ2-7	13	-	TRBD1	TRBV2	TGTGCCAGCAGAAGGACAGGGGCGGGGGAGCAGTACTTC	CASRRTGAGEQYF
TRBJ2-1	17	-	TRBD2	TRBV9	TGTGCCAGCAGCTCCCGGACTAGCGGGGCTGCCTACAATGAGCAGTTCTTC	CASSSRTSGAAYNEQFF
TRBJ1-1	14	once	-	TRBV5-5	TGTGCCAGCAGTACAGGGCCCCCTAACACTGAAGCTTTCTTT	CASSTGPPNTEAFF
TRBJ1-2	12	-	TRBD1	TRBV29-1	TGCAGCGTTGCCCGACAGGGCGGTGGCTACACCTTC	CSVARQGGGYTF
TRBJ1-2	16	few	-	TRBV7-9	TGTGCCAGCAGCTTAGGTGGCTTTGAATCTAGCTATGGCTACACCTTC	CASSLGGFESSYGYTF
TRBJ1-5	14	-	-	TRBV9	TGTGCCAGCAGCGCCCAGGGGTCAAATCAGCCCCAGCATTTT	CASSAQGSNQPQHF
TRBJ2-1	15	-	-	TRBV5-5	TGTGCCAGCAGCTTGGTACTAGCCGGCTACAATGAGCAGTTCTTC	CASSLVLAGYNEQFF
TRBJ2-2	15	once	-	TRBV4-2	TGTGCCAGCACACGTGCCTACGCGAACACCGGGGAGCTGTTTTTT	CASTRAYANTGELFF
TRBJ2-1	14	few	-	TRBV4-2	TGTGCCAGCAGCCAAGATATATCCTACAATGAGCAGTTCTTC	CASSQDISYNEQFF
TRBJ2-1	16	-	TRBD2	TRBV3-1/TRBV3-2	TGTGCCAGCAGCCCCGGGACTAGCGGGGCAAACAATGAGCAGTTCTTC	CASSPGTSGANNEQFF
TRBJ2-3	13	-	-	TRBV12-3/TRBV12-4	TGTGCCAGCAGCCCAACAGGGCGCAATACGCAGTATTTT	CASSPTGRNTQYF
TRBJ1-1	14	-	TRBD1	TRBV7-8	TGTGCCAGCAGCTTAGGGACAGGGAATGTTGAAGCTTTCTTT	CASSLGTGNVEAFF
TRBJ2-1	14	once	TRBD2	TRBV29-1	TGCAGCGCCCCCCTAGCGGGAGGCTGGAATGAGCAGTTCTTC	CSAPLAGGWNEQFF
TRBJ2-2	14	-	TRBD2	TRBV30	TGTGCCTGGAGTTGGACTAGCGGGAACGGGGAGCTGTTTTTT	CAWSWTSGNGELFF
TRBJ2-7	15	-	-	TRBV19	TGTGCCAGTAGCGTAGGGGCCACACCTTCCTACGAGCAGTACTTC	CASSVGATPSYEQYF
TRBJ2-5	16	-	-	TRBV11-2	TGTGCCAGCAGTCGCGTCGTGGGGACAACTCAAGAGACCCAGTACTTC	CASSRVVGTTQETQYF
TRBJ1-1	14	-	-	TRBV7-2	TGTGCCAGCAGCACGTTCGGGGTTAGGACTGAAGCTTTCTTT	CASSTFGVRTEAFF
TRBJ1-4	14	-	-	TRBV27	TGTGCCAGCAGCCGGTCAGGGACTAATGAAAAACTGTTTTTT	CASSRSGTNEKLFF
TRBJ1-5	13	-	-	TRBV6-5	TGTGCCAGCACTTTGGACGGGAGACACTTCCAGCATTTT	CASTLDGRHFQHF
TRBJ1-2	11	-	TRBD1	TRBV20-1	TGCAGAGCTCAGGGGGGACATGGCTACACCTTC	CRAQGGHGYTF
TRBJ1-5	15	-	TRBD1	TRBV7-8	TGTGCCAGCAGCTTAGGACAGGGGGCAGGACAGCCCCAGCATTTT	CASSLGQGAGQPQHF
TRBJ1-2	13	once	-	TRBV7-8	TGTGCCAGCAGCTCCACAGTTAACTATGGCTACACCTTC	CASSSTVNYGYTF
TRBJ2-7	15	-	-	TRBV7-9	TGTGCCAGCAGCTCCGGCATCGGGGACATGGACGAGCAGTACTTC	CASSSGIGDMDEQYF
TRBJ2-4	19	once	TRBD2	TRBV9	TGTGCCAGCAGCCCCGGACTAGCGGGAGAAGGTGTAGCCAAAAACATTCAGTACTTC	CASSPGLAGEGVAKNIQYF
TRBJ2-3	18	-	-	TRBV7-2	TGTGCCAGCAGCTGGCGCGCAATAGGGGGTAGCGGCACAGATACGCAGTATTTT	CASSWRAIGGSGTDTQYF
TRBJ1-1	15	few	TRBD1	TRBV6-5	TGTGCCAGCAGTTCAAAACAGGGGGCCGAGACTGAAGCTTTCTTT	CASSSKQGAETEAFF
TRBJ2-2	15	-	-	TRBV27	TGTGCCAGCAGTTTATCGCGGGGGAACACCGGGGAGCTGTTTTTT	CASSLSRGNTGELFF
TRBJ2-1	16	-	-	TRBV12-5	TGTGCTAGTGGTTTGGGGAAACGGGAGTCCGGGAATGAGCAGTTCTTC	CASGLGKRESGNEQFF
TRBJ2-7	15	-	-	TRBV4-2	TGTGCCAGCAGCCAAGAGTTGGCGGGCGGAAACGAGCAGTACTTC	CASSQELAGGNEQYF
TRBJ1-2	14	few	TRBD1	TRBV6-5	TGTGCCAGCAGGCACCCGGGACAGGAAGATGGCTACACCTTC	CASRHPGQEDGYTF
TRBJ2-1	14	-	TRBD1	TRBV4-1	TGCGCCAGCAGCCAAGGGGACAGGCACAATGAGCAGTTCTTC	CASSQGDRHNEQFF
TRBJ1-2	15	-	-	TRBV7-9	TGTGCCAGCAGCGCATTAGCCCCGACGGGGTATGGCTACACCTTC	CASSALAPTGYGYTF
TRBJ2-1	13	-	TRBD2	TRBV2	TGTGCCAGATCGGGACTAGCGGAATCTGAGCAGTTCTTC	CARSGLAESEQFF
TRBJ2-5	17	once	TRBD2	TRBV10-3	TGTGCCATCAGTGACCCAGGACTAGCGGGAGGGGGAGAGACCCAGTACTTC	CAISDPGLAGGGETQYF
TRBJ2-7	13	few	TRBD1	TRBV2	TGTGCCAGCAGTGATATAGGGGGCGGCGAGCAGTACTTC	CASSDIGGGEQYF
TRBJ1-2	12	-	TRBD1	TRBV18	TGTGCCAGCTCGGATACCGGGACAGCCCACACCTTC	CASSDTGTAHTF
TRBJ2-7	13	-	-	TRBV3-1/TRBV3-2	TGTGCCAGCAGCTTTTTTAGCGGCTACGAGCAGTACTTC	CASSFFSGYEQYF
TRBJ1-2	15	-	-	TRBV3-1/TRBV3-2	TGTGCCAGCAGCCGAAGGGCCAGGGGTAACTATGGCTACACCTTC	CASSRRARGNYGYTF
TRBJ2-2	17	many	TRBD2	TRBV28	TGTGCCAGCAGCCGCTGGGGACTAGCGGGAGGCCCCGGGGAGCTGTTTTTT	CASSRWGLAGGPGELFF
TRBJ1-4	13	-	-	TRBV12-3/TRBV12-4	TGTGCCACCCGCCGTGGCTTCGGGGAAAAACTGTTTTTT	CATRRGFGEKLFF
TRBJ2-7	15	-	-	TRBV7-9	TGTGCCAGCAGCTTCATCAGAGGGATAAGCTACGAGCAGTACTTC	CASSFIRGISYEQYF
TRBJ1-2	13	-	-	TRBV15	TGTGCCACCAGCAGAGAGGGCTCCTATGGCTACACCTTC	CATSREGSYGYTF
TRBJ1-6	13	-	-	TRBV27	TGTGCCAGCAGTTATGAGGCGGGTTCACCCCTCCACTTT	CASSYEAGSPLHF
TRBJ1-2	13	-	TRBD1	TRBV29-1	TGCAGCGTTCCCAGACAGGGAATGGATGGCTACACCTTC	CSVPRQGMDGYTF
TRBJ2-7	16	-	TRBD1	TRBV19	TGTGCCAGTAGCCCGAATCCCGGACAGGCGCGCTACGAGCAGTACTTC	CASSPNPGQARYEQYF
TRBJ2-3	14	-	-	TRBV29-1	TGCAGCGGGAATTCGGCGGCTAGCACAGATACGCAGTATTTT	CSGNSAASTDTQYF
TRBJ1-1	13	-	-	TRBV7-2	TGTGCCAGCAGCTCTAGGACGGGGGGTGAAGCTTTCTTT	CASSSRTGGEAFF
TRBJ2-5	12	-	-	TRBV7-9	TGTGCCAGCACTAGACAGCAAGAGACCCAGTACTTC	CASTRQQETQYF
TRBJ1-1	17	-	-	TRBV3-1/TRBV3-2	TGTGCCAGCAGCCAAGGCCTAACGACTAATAAGAACACTGAAGCTTTCTTT	CASSQGLTTNKNTEAFF
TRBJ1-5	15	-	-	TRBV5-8	TGTGCCAGCAGCTTGATTTTAGGGGTTAGCCAGCCCCAGCATTTT	CASSLILGVSQPQHF
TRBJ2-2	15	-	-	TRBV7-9	TGTGCCAGCAGCTTATCTTACACAAACACCGGGGAGCTGTTTTTT	CASSLSYTNTGELFF
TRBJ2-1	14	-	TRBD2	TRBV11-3	TGTGCCAGCAGCTTAGCTAGCGGGTACAATGAGCAGTTCTTC	CASSLASGYNEQFF
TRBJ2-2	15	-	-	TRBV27	TGTGCCAGCAGTTACTACGACCCGAACACCGGGGAGCTGTTTTTT	CASSYYDPNTGELFF